These 22 T cell receptor beta chains were sequenced from one sample in a study of ipilimumab plus nivolumab after autologous stem cell transplantation. This table comes from immunoSEQ multiplex PCR, and its TCRdb copy is limited to in-frame clones, with some not included. The repertoire holds about 22,000 clones, with less than 85% as singletons. This specimen consisted of PBMCs, obtained in a trial of ipilimumab plus nivolumab as post-transplant consolidation. The receptors stem from a male donor with diffuse large B-cell lymphoma.

In nucleotides, the CDR3 is TGTGCCAGCAGCTTAGACGACTACGAGCAGTACTTC. This translates into CASSLDDYEQYF. The chain uses TRBV5-6 and TRBJ2-7; no firm D call. The CDR3 totals 12 residues. Germline CDR1 SGHDT, CDR2 YYEEEE. V dropped 2 bases and J dropped 3 bases, with 6 bases sitting between them.

The chain combines TRBV11-3 with TRBJ2-3, with TRBD2 as a possible D gene (5 bases). Per germline, CDR1 SGHNT and CDR2 YENEEA. Trimming took 6 bases from V and 2 from J, leaving 15 bases between them. This CDR3 is 15 amino acids long. The CDR3 nucleotides are TGTGCCAGCAGTTTGACCGGGGTCTCCACAGATACGCAGTATTTT. Encoded protein: CASSLTGVSTDTQYF.

The rearrangement uses TRBV7-2 and TRBJ2-6; D is undetermined. CDR1 SGHTA and CDR2 FQGNSA come from the germline V gene. The CDR3 loop spans 14 amino acids. The ends were cut back, 4 bases at V and 1 base at J, with 5 bases in the middle. CDR3 protein: CASSSDSGANVLTF. The CDR3, as DNA: TGTGCCAGCAGCTCGGATTCTGGGGCCAACGTCCTGACTTTC.

The chain has TRBV6-1 and TRBJ2-1, with TRBD2 identical over 7 bases. After removal of 8 bases from V and 4 bases from J, the junction contained 8 bases not matched to a gene. CDR3 length equals 14 residues. CDR1 and CDR2 from the germline V gene are MNHNS and SASEGT. Here the CDR3 reads CASLAPAGYNEQFF. The CDR3 bases are TGTGCCAGCTTGGCCCCAGCGGGGTACAATGAGCAGTTCTTC.

The CDR3: CASSSLRGAETQYF. Here the CDR3 DNA reads TGTGCCAGCAGTTCCCTCCGGGGAGCAGAGACCCAGTACTTC. This chain uses TRBV6-5 with TRBJ2-5, with D tentatively TRBD2 (5 bases). The ends were cut back, 4 bases at V and 4 bases at J, with 13 bases in the middle. The CDR3 loop spans 14 amino acids. Germline lookup yields CDR1 MNHEY and CDR2 SVGAGI.

Notes on this clone: One junction end disagrees with the germline gene, perhaps due to a read error. This chain links TRBV7-7 with TRBJ1-1; D gene ambiguous. CDR1 is SSHAT and CDR2 is FNYEAQ in the germline V gene (reference sequence). The CDR3 is made up of 13 amino acids. CDR3 in amino acids: CASSLMENTEAFF. DNA for the CDR3: TGTGCTAGCAGCTTGATGGAGAACACTGAAGCTTTCTTT.

Comments on this clone: The same CDR3 can be traced to other DNA sequences in this sample. The chain couples TRBV5-1 to TRBJ2-5; tentatively, D is TRBD1 or TRBD2 (6 bases each). The CDR3 extends over 17 amino acids. V shed 0 bases and J shed 3 bases, with 18 bases lying between them. The germline V gene has CDR1 SGHRS and CDR2 YFSETQ. In DNA, the CDR3 is TGCGCCAGCAGCTTGGGAGGGGGGCAGGGGCGCGAAGAGACCCAGTACTTC. It is translated as CASSLGGGQGREETQYF.

This chain joins TRBV5-1 and TRBJ2-1, with D unclear. Trimming stripped 3 bases from V and 0 bases from J, with 10 bases between. The CDR3 sequence is 15 residues long. Germline CDR1 and CDR2: SGHRS and YFSETQ. The CDR3 spells CASSWRPSSYNEQFF. CDR3 nucleotide sequence: TGCGCCAGCAGCTGGAGACCCAGCTCCTACAATGAGCAGTTCTTC.

This chain links TRBV29-1 with TRBJ2-1; a possible D gene is TRBD2 (5 bases). V lost 4 bases, J lost 3 bases, and 10 bases lay in between. The CDR3 extends over 13 amino acids. Germline V gives CDR1 SQVTM, CDR2 ANQGSEA. CDR3 DNA: TGCAGCGTTGTCAAGCGGAGCTACAATGAGCAGTTCTTC. This encodes CSVVKRSYNEQFF.

The chain is built from TRBV30 and TRBJ2-5; D is unresolved. V was shortened by 0 bases and J by 6 bases, with 11 bases between the two germline ends. There are 13 residues in the CDR3. The germline V gene has CDR1 GTSNPN and CDR2 SVGIG (reference sequence). The CDR3 here is CAWSVLGSQTQYF. CDR3 coding DNA: TGTGCCTGGAGTGTACTGGGGTCGCAGACCCAGTACTTC.

The chain is built from TRBV28 and TRBJ1-2, with TRBD1 identical over 12 bases. J lost 8 bases, V lost 3 bases, and 4 bases had no gene match. This CDR3 contains 14 residues. Germline lookup yields CDR1 MDHEN and CDR2 SYDVKM. DNA of the CDR3: TGTGCCAGCAGTTTCGGGACAGGGGGCTGGGGCTACACCTTC. Encoded protein: CASSFGTGGWGYTF.

The chain employs TRBV11-3 and TRBJ1-4; D remains unclear. Germline CDR1 and CDR2: SGHNT and YENEEA. Trimming removed 1 base from V and 5 bases from J, with 8 bases in between. The CDR3 is made up of 14 amino acids. CDR3 residues: CASSLGRSNEKLFF. In nucleotides, the CDR3 is TGTGCCAGCAGCTTAGGGCGTAGCAATGAAAAACTGTTTTTT.

V is TRBV4-1 and J is TRBJ2-5, with a tentative D call TRBD2 (6 bases). Trimming stripped 4 bases from V and 6 bases from J, with 15 bases between. This CDR3 spans 14 amino acids. The germline V gene encodes CDR1 MGHRA and CDR2 YSYEKL. CDR3 amino acids: CASSLRRAGQTQYF. CDR3 sequence (DNA): TGCGCCAGCAGCCTCCGTCGTGCGGGGCAGACCCAGTACTTC.

V is TRBV29-1 and J is TRBJ2-1, with 16 bases aligning to TRBD2. Trimming removed 3 bases from V and 8 bases from J; junction bases left unmatched: 1. Germline V gene sequence: CDR1 SQVTM, CDR2 ANQGSEA. The CDR3 totals 14 residues. CDR3 DNA sequence: TGCAGCGTTGAGGGACTAGCGGGAGGGTATGAGCAGTTCTTC. Protein sequence: CSVEGLAGGYEQFF.

This clone is categorized as medium-sized. The chain combines TRBV4-1 with TRBJ2-1; D gene unclear. The length of the CDR3 is 14 residues. With 0 bases removed from V and 4 bases from J, the gap between germline ends came to 7 bases. Looked up from germline, CDR1 is MGHRA and CDR2 is YSYEKL. The CDR3 DNA follows: TGCGCCAGCAGCCAAGAGCCGAATTACAATGAGCAGTTCTTC. Protein sequence: CASSQEPNYNEQFF.

The sample holds one count of this clone. The chain employs TRBV4-1 and TRBJ2-3, with D uncertain. The germline gives CDR1 MGHRA, CDR2 YSYEKL. The CDR3 extends over 14 amino acids. Trimming cost V 0 bases and J 5 bases, with 9 bases left between them. CDR3 protein: CASSQEQIGDTQYF. DNA for the CDR3: TGCGCCAGCAGCCAAGAACAGATTGGAGATACGCAGTATTTT.

CDR3 in DNA: TGTGCCAGCAGCCCCTGGGAAAACACCATATATTTT. Amino acid sequence: CASSPWENTIYF. V is TRBV11-3 and J is TRBJ1-3; D remains ambiguous. Per germline, CDR1 SGHNT and CDR2 YENEEA. Trimming stripped 5 bases from V and 6 bases from J, with 8 bases between. This CDR3 has 12 residues.

The J gene is TRBJ1-5, the V gene TRBV29-1; D uncertain. Germline CDR1 and CDR2: SQVTM and ANQGSEA. Trimming took off 5 bases at V and 2 bases at J, with 13 bases between the two ends. This CDR3 comprises 14 residues. CDR3 residues: CSVYGFRGNQPQHF. Written as DNA, the CDR3 is TGCAGCGTTTACGGGTTCCGGGGCAATCAGCCCCAGCATTTT.

The chain recombines TRBV5-1 with TRBJ1-3, with a tentative D call TRBD1 (6 bases). The CDR3 length is 14 residues. The germline CDR1 and CDR2 sequences are SGHRS and YFSETQ. V lost 4 bases to trimming and J lost 3 bases, with 11 bases between them. The CDR3 sequence is CASSPTGGGNTIYF. CDR3 nucleotide sequence: TGCGCCAGCAGCCCGACAGGAGGTGGAAACACCATATATTTT. Full variable domain (rest looked up from reference TRBV5-1 and TRBJ1-3): KAGVTQTPRYLIKTRGQQVTLSCSPISGHRSVSWYQQTPGQGLQFLFEYFSETQRNKGNFPGRFSGRQFSNSRSEMNVSTLELGDSALYLCASSPTGGGNTIYFGEGSWLTVV.

This rearrangement joins TRBV6-1 to TRBJ2-5; D not resolved. The length of the CDR3 is 11 residues. Germline assignment: CDR1 MNHNS and CDR2 SASEGT. V was shortened by 8 bases and J by 5 bases, with 9 bases between the two germline ends. CDR3: CASARRETQYF. In nucleotides, the CDR3 is TGTGCCAGCGCTAGACGGGAGACCCAGTACTTC.

This clone was observed a handful of times. This sequence joins TRBV14 and TRBJ1-2; tentatively, D is TRBD1 (6 bases). The CDR3 covers 13 residues. Per germline, CDR1 SGHDN and CDR2 FVKESK. Trimming took off 2 bases at V and 8 bases at J, with 12 bases between the two ends. CDR3 protein: CASSQTQGWGYTF. In DNA form, the CDR3 reads TGTGCCAGCAGCCAAACCCAGGGGTGGGGCTACACCTTC.

The V and J genes are TRBV30 and TRBJ1-4; TRBD1 matches 9 bases. Unmatched junction bases numbered 3, after V lost 5 bases and J lost 5 bases. The germline V gene encodes CDR1 GTSNPN and CDR2 SVGIG (reference sequence). The CDR3 covers 13 residues. DNA of the CDR3: TGTGCCTGGGGGGGACAGGGCAATGAAAAACTGTTTTTT. This codes for CAWGGQGNEKLFF. The whole variable domain, remainder taken from reference TRBV30 and TRBJ1-4, is SQTIHQWPATLVQPVGSPLSLECTVEGTSNPNLYWYRQAAGRGLQLLFYSVGIGQISSEVPQNLSASRPQDRQFILSSKKLLLSDSGFYLCAWGGQGNEKLFFGSGTQLSVL.